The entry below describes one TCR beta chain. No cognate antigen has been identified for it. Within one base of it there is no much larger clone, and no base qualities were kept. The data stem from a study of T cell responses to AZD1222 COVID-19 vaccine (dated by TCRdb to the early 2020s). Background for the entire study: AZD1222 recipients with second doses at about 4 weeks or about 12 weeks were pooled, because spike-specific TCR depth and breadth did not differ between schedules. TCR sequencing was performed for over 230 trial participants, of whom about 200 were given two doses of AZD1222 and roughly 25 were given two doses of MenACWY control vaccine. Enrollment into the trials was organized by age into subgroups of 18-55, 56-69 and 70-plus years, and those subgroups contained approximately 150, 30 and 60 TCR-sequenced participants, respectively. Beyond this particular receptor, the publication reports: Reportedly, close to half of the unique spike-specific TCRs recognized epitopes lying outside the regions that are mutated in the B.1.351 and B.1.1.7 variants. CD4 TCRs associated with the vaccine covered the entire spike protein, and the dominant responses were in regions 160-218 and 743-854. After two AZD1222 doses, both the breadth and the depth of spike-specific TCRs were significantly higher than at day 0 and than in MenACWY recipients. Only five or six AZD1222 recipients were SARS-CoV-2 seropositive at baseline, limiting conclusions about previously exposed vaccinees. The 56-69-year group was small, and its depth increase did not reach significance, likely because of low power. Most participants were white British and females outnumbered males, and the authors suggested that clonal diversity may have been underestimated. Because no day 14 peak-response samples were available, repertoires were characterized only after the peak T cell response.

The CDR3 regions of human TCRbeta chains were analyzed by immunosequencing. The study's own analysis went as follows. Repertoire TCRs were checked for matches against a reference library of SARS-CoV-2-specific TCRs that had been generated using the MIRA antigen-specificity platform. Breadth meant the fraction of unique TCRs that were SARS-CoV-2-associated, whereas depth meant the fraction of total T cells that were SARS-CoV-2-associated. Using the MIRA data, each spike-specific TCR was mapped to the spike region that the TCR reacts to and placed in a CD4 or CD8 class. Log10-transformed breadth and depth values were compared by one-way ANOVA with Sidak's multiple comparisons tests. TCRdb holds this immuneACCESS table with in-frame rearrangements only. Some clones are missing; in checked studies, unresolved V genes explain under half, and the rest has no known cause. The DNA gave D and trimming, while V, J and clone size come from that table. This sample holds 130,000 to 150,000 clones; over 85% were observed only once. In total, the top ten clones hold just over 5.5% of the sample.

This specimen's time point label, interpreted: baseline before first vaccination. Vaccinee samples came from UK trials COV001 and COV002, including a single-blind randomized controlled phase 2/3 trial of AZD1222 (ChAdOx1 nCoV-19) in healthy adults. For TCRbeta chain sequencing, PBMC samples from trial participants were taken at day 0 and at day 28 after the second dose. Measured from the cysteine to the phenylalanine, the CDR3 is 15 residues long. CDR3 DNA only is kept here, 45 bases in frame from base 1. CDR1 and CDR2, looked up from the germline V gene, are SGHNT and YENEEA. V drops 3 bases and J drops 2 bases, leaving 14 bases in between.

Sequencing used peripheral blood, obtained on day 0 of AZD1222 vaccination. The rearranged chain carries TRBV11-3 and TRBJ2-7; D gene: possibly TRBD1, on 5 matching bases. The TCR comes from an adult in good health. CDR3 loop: CASSLRRQPTYEQYF. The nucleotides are TGTGCCAGCAGCTTGCGGAGACAGCCGACCTACGAGCAGTACTTC.